This TCR beta chain originates from a study of blood T cell repertoires in COVID-19. Study-wide context: From T cells, B-cell-depleted T cells, or PBMCs came the material, which was cDNA or gDNA.

The CDR3 sequence is 15 residues long. Germline values: CDR1 SGHRS, CDR2 YFSETQ. Worth noting for this clone: Sequence at one end of the junction differs from germline and may be a read error.

This table comes from immunoSEQ multiplex PCR, and its TCRdb copy is limited to in-frame clones, with some not included. The sample lists 150,000 to 170,000 clones; just under 85% were seen once. Sequenced input: peripheral blood. The V gene is TRBV5-1, the J gene TRBJ2-1; 8 bases match TRBD1. This receptor was identified in a woman aged 60-75 years with acute or convalescent COVID-19. The CDR3 coding sequence is TGCGCCAGCAGCCGTAATGGACAGGGATACAATGGGCAGTTCTTC. Encoded protein: CASSRNGQGYNGQFF.